These 11 T cell receptor beta chains share one sample of origin, sequenced in a study of T cell repertoires in cytomegalovirus infection. One entry per CDR3 protein results from TCRdb running MiXCR on the reads. The sample contains about 89,000 distinct CDR3 sequences, approximately 30% of which appear only once. No antigen has been identified for these receptors. The sample consisted of CD8+ T cells from cultured PBMCs, taken from culture after CMV antigen stimulation. These receptors all stem from a human donor in good health (CMV status not recorded). Some clones in this sample may be carry-over from other donors' samples.

This clonotype was seen many times. The genes are TRBV7-9 and TRBJ1-1; D unclear. The germline CDR1 and CDR2 sequences are SEHNR and FQNEAQ (reference sequence). The CDR3 is 13 amino acids. Trimming shortened V by 3 bases and J by 8 bases, and 13 bases separated the two germline ends. DNA for the CDR3: TGTGCCAGCAGCTTCCTCGCCGGCCTCGAAGCTTTCTTT. Translating gives CASSFLAGLEAFF.

This clonotype was picked up many times. This chain connects TRBV7-2 to TRBJ1-2; D might be TRBD1 (5 bases). Trimming took off 5 bases at V and 1 base at J, with 20 bases between the two ends. The length of the CDR3 is 17 residues. Germline values: CDR1 SGHTA, CDR2 FQGNSA. The DNA for the CDR3 is TGTGCCAGCAGCACCGGACATTGGGAGACTTTTAACTATGGCTACACCTTC. Translating it yields CASSTGHWETFNYGYTF.

In this sample, this clonotype turned up a few times. At one boundary the junction diverges from the germline segment, which might be a read error. The chain's CDR3 is CASSLSDLF. For the CDR3, the DNA is TGTGCCAGCAGCTTGTCAGATCTCTTC. This chain connects TRBV5-8 to TRBJ2-4, with D unclear. CDR3 length equals 9 residues. Germline CDR1 and CDR2: SGHTS and YDEGEE.

The chain uses TRBV12-3 or TRBV12-4 and TRBJ2-2; D unclear. The CDR3 consists of 14 residues. With 3 bases removed from V and 4 bases from J, the gap between germline ends came to 9 bases. The CDR3 DNA reads TGTGCCAGCAGTTTCGTGGACCGCACCGGGGAGCTGTTTTTT. Translating it yields CASSFVDRTGELFF.

This clonotype was picked up a small number of times. The rearrangement uses TRBV24-1 and TRBJ2-3; 7 bases map to TRBD2. Trimming took 1 base from V and 6 from J; bases not matched to a gene: 12. CDR1 and CDR2 from the germline V gene are KGHDR and SFDVKD. The CDR3 loop spans 17 amino acids. The CDR3 DNA is TGTGCCACCAGTGATTTAGGGAGCGGGGTGCTAGGGGATACGCAGTATTTT. It specifies CATSDLGSGVLGDTQYF.

About this clonotype: One end of the junction does not line up with germline, which may come from a read error. The rearrangement links TRBV7-9 to TRBJ2-7; 10 bases are a match to TRBD1. CDR3 length: 13 amino acids. CDR1 and CDR2 from the germline V gene are SEHNR and FQNEAQ (reference sequence). As DNA, the CDR3 is TGTGCCAGCAGCCCTGACGGACAGGGGGTTTGTCGCTTC. This encodes CASSPDGQGVCRF.

This clonotype was detected ten times or more. J is TRBJ2-7 and V is TRBV7-6, with no clear D. The CDR3 consists of 13 residues. The V gene lost 1 base and the J gene lost 2 bases, with 6 bases spanning the gap. In germline, CDR1 is SGHVS, CDR2 FNYEAQ. The CDR3 reads CASSLGRAYEQYF. The CDR3 nucleotides are TGTGCCAGCAGCTTAGGAAGGGCCTACGAGCAGTACTTC.

This clonotype was seen ten or more times. The V call is TRBV7-8, the J call TRBJ2-3; tentatively, D is TRBD2 (6 bases). CDR1 SGHVS and CDR2 FQNEAQ come from the germline V gene. The CDR3 is made up of 16 amino acids. V gave up 5 bases and J gave up 3 bases, with 18 bases separating them. CDR3 coding DNA: TGTGCCAGCAGCAGTTCAGTGACTAGGGAGACAGATACGCAGTATTTT. Protein sequence: CASSSSVTRETDTQYF.

The chain links TRBV7-9 to TRBJ1-1, with TRBD1 identical over 7 bases. J lost 0 bases, V lost 1 base, and 5 bases had no gene match. Germline lookup yields CDR1 SEHNR and CDR2 FQNEAQ (reference sequence). The CDR3 totals 16 residues. CDR3 in amino acids: CASSLGAGTVNTEAFF. The CDR3 nucleotides are TGTGCCAGCAGCTTAGGGGCCGGGACAGTGAACACTGAAGCTTTCTTT.

In this sample, this clonotype turned up many times. The rearrangement uses TRBV7-6 and TRBJ2-7; D gene ambiguous. The CDR3 contains 15 residues. The V and J ends lost 4 bases and 2 bases respectively, with 15 bases between them. From germline, CDR1 is SGHVS and CDR2 FNYEAQ. CDR3 in amino acids: CASSSPSFGAYEQYF. DNA for the CDR3: TGTGCCAGCAGCTCCCCTAGTTTTGGGGCCTACGAGCAGTACTTC.

This clonotype was seen a handful of times. The CDR3 DNA sequence: TGTGCCAGCAGCCTGACAGGGCCGGGCCAGCCCCAGCATTTT. Translated: CASSLTGPGQPQHF. This sequence joins TRBV12-3 or TRBV12-4 and TRBJ1-5, with TRBD1 matching 7 bases. The CDR3 runs 14 residues. The trim removed 6 bases at V and 7 bases at J, leaving 9 bases unmatched.